The 21 T cell receptor beta chains presented below share a single source sample, sequenced in a study of T-cell memory formation after mild COVID-19 (TCRdb year 2021). The library was prepared using 5' RACE. Sequenced on an Illumina NovaSeq 6000. The public reads were quality trimmed at Q25 with fastp and then assembled into clones with MiXCR by TCRdb, keeping productive beta chains. One record per CDR3 amino acid sequence lists the most common genes and DNA. The sample table shows hundreds of thousands of distinct CDR3 sequences, and about 22% are seen once. The ten largest make up roughly 9.1% of the sample. The sequenced sample consisted of PBMCs or a T cell subset sorted from them (not recorded which). Source of these receptors: an adult woman who had mild COVID-19 (a few samples of this study predate the infection). The sample titles of this study are shuffled in the database, so cell type and time point are left out; the donor was told from shared clones.

V and J are TRBV7-2 and TRBJ2-1; no definite D call. From germline, CDR1 is SGHTA and CDR2 FQGNSA. This CDR3 has 14 amino acids. The V end was cut by 2 bases, the J end by 6 bases, with 11 bases between. CDR3 coding DNA: TGTGCCAGCAGCTTATTGGGTCTACGCAATGAGCAGTTCTTC. It yields the protein CASSLLGLRNEQFF. The entire variable domain, with the rest obtained from reference TRBV7-2 and TRBJ2-1, is as follows: GAGVSQSPSNKVTEKGKDVELRCDPISGHTALYWYRQSLGQGLEFLIYFQGNSAPDKSGLPSDRFSAERTGGSVSTLTIQRTQQEDSAVYLCASSLLGLRNEQFFGPGTRLTVL.

This clonotype has more than one count but fewer than ten. V usage is TRBV20-1 and J usage is TRBJ1-1, with D perhaps matching TRBD1 (6 bases). Per germline, CDR1 DFQATT and CDR2 SNEGSKA (reference sequence). CDR3 length: 14 amino acids. The V gene lost 5 bases and the J gene lost 4 bases, with 17 bases spanning the gap. The CDR3, as DNA: TGCAGTGCTTTTAAAACAGGGATGGGCACTGAAGCTTTCTTT. Translated: CSAFKTGMGTEAFF.

This clonotype was seen a handful of times. The rearrangement joins TRBV5-5 to TRBJ2-7; the D call may be TRBD1 or TRBD2 (6 bases each). Trimming cost V 3 bases and J 2 bases, with 15 bases left between them. The CDR3 contains 15 residues. Germline values: CDR1 SGHKS, CDR2 YYEKEE (reference sequence). The CDR3 protein is CASSWGPEGAYEQYF. CDR3 nucleotides: TGTGCCAGCAGCTGGGGGCCGGAGGGAGCCTACGAGCAGTACTTC.

In its sample, this clonotype was seen a few times. The V and J genes are TRBV7-3 and TRBJ2-4, with TRBD2 matching over 12 bases. J gave up 7 bases and V 5 bases, and 12 bases lay outside the gene matches. The CDR3 loop spans 17 amino acids. Germline lookup yields CDR1 SGHTA and CDR2 FQGTGA. The CDR3 region is CASSPASGGALGNIQYF. Here the CDR3 DNA reads TGTGCCAGCAGCCCAGCTAGCGGGGGGGCCTTAGGGAACATTCAGTACTTC.

This clonotype appeared a few times. V is TRBV7-9 and J is TRBJ2-7, with no clear D. The V and J ends lost 5 bases and 6 bases respectively, with 14 bases between them. This CDR3 region has 13 residues. CDR1 and CDR2 from the germline V gene are SEHNR and FQNEAQ (reference sequence). CDR3 nucleotides: TGTGCCAGCAGCCGGCCCGTAGGTCCCGAGCAGTACTTC. Translated: CASSRPVGPEQYF.

This clonotype was detected a few times. The chain is built from TRBV7-9 and TRBJ2-7; 9 positions match TRBD2. The CDR3 totals 15 residues. CDR1 is SEHNR and CDR2 is FQNEAQ in the germline V gene (reference sequence). V lost 0 bases and J lost 2; bases outside the gene matches: 2. CDR3 sequence (DNA): TGTGCCAGCAGCTTAGCCGGCGGGAGGGCCTACGAGCAGTACTTC. Translation gives CASSLAGGRAYEQYF.

The chain links TRBV5-1 to TRBJ1-2; TRBD1 matches 7 bases. This CDR3 has 19 residues. The junction had 21 bases not matched to a gene; V was cut back by 3 bases and J by 4 bases. Germline V gene data show CDR1 as SGHRS and CDR2 as YFSETQ. Here the CDR3 DNA reads TGCGCCAGCAGCTCCCACTCTATTACCGGGACAGCACGGTTCTATGGCTACACCTTC. Its protein is CASSSHSITGTARFYGYTF.

CDR3 loop: CATSLGQVVGGNTIYF. DNA for the CDR3: TGTGCCACCAGCCTTGGACAGGTAGTGGGTGGAAACACCATATATTTT. The chain joins TRBV15 to TRBJ1-3; 7 bases agree with TRBD1. V dropped 5 bases and J dropped 3; count of bases not matched to a gene: 10. Germline CDR1 is LNHNV and CDR2 is YYDKDF (reference sequence). The length of the CDR3 is 16 residues.

This clonotype was detected only a few times. V usage is TRBV4-1 and J usage is TRBJ2-1, with 9 bases that match TRBD2. J was trimmed by 7 bases and V by 1 base; bases with no gene match: 5. This CDR3 region has 15 residues. Germline-derived CDR1 and CDR2 are MGHRA and YSYEKL. DNA for the CDR3: TGCGCCAGCAGCCAAGTTGCGGGAGGGAGGAATGAGCAGTTCTTC. Its protein is CASSQVAGGRNEQFF.

This clonotype was observed a few times. The rearrangement links TRBV6-1 to TRBJ2-1; 9 positions agree with TRBD1. There are 13 residues in the CDR3. CDR1 and CDR2 from the germline V gene are MNHNS and SASEGT. V lost 4 bases and J lost 16; bases outside the gene matches: 11. The CDR3 nucleotides read TGTGCCAGCAGTGCAATCGCCGGGACAGGGTTTTTCTTC. It codes for CASSAIAGTGFFF.

The sample holds a few counts of this clonotype. Here the CDR3 reads CASSLMEDTQYF. As DNA, the CDR3 is TGTGCCAGCAGTTTGATGGAGGATACGCAGTATTTT. The V call is TRBV12-3 or TRBV12-4, the J call TRBJ2-3; D unresolved. The germline V and J ends were trimmed by 3 bases and 6 bases, with 7 bases remaining between them. The CDR3 covers 12 residues.

The CDR3 coding sequence is TGCACTCCGACTAGGGAGGGCTACACCTTC. Protein sequence: CTPTREGYTF. The V gene is TRBV20-1, the J gene TRBJ1-2; unclear D gene. The CDR3 is 10 amino acids. Germline CDR1 and CDR2: DFQATT and SNEGSKA (reference sequence).

V gene TRBV7-2 combines with J gene TRBJ2-5; no reliable D call. Germline values: CDR1 SGHTA, CDR2 FQGNSA. V shed 5 bases and J shed 1 base, with 11 bases lying between them. The CDR3 covers 14 residues. CDR3 sequence: CASSHPGSQETQYF. In DNA form, the CDR3 reads TGTGCCAGCAGCCATCCCGGTAGCCAAGAGACCCAGTACTTC.

This clonotype was seen more than once but under ten times. This sequence joins TRBV19 and TRBJ1-5; tentative D call: TRBD1 (6 bases). V was trimmed by 4 bases and J by 0 bases, leaving 16 bases between them. The CDR3 covers 17 residues. Germline loops: CDR1 LNHDA, CDR2 SQIVND (reference sequence). The CDR3 DNA sequence: TGTGCCAGTAGTACTTCCGGGACAACGTATAGCAATCAGCCCCAGCATTTT. Translating gives CASSTSGTTYSNQPQHF.

V is TRBV4-3 and J is TRBJ2-1; D gene uncertain. The CDR3 loop spans 15 amino acids. CDR1 and CDR2 from the germline V gene are LGHNA and YSLEER. V lost 4 bases and J 7 bases, leaving 17 bases between the germline ends. DNA of the CDR3: TGCGCCAGCAGCCGGGTAGAGGCCCCCCAGAATGAGCAGTTCTTC. As protein: CASSRVEAPQNEQFF.

The chain joins TRBV6-2 or TRBV6-3 to TRBJ2-1; 7 bases align to TRBD1. The V gene end was trimmed by 8 bases and the J gene end by 10 bases; junction bases not matched to a gene: 11. Germline-derived CDR1 and CDR2 are MNHEY and SVGEGT. This CDR3 has 13 residues. This CDR3 is CASSRQGKGEQFF. As DNA, the CDR3 is TGTGCCAGCTCTAGACAGGGTAAAGGGGAGCAGTTCTTC.

This clonotype was found many times. The chain uses TRBV12-3 or TRBV12-4 and TRBJ2-7; 7 nucleotides line up with TRBD2. The length of the CDR3 is 13 residues. J gave up 3 bases and V 7 bases, and 6 bases lay outside the gene matches. The CDR3 bases are TGTGCCAGCACCAGACAGCGGGACTACGAGCAGTACTTC. Translating it yields CASTRQRDYEQYF.

This clonotype was found a few times. The chain links TRBV5-1 to TRBJ2-1; 13 bases match TRBD2. The CDR3 loop spans 15 amino acids. The ends lost 4 bases at V and 6 bases at J; junction bases unmatched: 4. Per the germline V gene, CDR1 is SGHRS and CDR2 is YFSETQ. The CDR3 protein is CASSPGLAGSNEQFF. The CDR3 bases are TGCGCCAGCAGCCCGGGACTAGCGGGGTCCAATGAGCAGTTCTTC.

The CDR3 DNA is TGTGCCAGCAGCTTGAGCGGGAGTTTTTCCGAGCAGTACTTC. It is translated as CASSLSGSFSEQYF. The gene calls are TRBV6-2 or TRBV6-3 and TRBJ2-7; 8 nucleotides align to TRBD2. Germline V lookup: CDR1 MNHEY, CDR2 SVGEGT. The CDR3 spans 14 residues. With V trimmed by 6 bases and J by 6 bases, 10 bases remained unmatched.

J is TRBJ2-5 and V is TRBV7-2; D unresolved. V lost 2 bases and J 4 bases, leaving 11 bases between the germline ends. This CDR3 spans 14 amino acids. CDR1 is SGHTA, CDR2 FQGNSA, per germline. Here the CDR3 reads CASSLNVGPETQYF. The DNA of the CDR3 is TGTGCCAGCAGCTTAAATGTAGGGCCAGAGACCCAGTACTTC.

This clonotype has a handful of counts. This chain joins TRBV6-2 or TRBV6-3 and TRBJ2-7, with D maybe TRBD2 (6 bases). The CDR3 is 13 amino acids. Germline V gene sequence: CDR1 MNHEY, CDR2 SVGEGT. V dropped 8 bases and J dropped 3 bases, with 14 bases sitting between them. CDR3 loop: CASLKAGFYEQYF. The DNA of the CDR3 is TGTGCCAGCCTTAAGGCGGGGTTCTACGAGCAGTACTTC.